These T cell receptor beta chains were read from a single sample in a study of blood T cell repertoires in COVID-19. Method: immunoSEQ multiplex PCR; TCRdb's copy keeps in-frame clones and lacks some. The sample contains around 260,000 clones, around 84% of which appear only once. Sample: PBMCs or T cells enriched from blood (not recorded which). These receptors were taken from a man in his thirties or forties with acute COVID-19. The CDR3 runs from the conserved cysteine through the conserved F or W. The D gene is left open where the match is weak. Only some rows state a clone size, as once, few, many or a class for expanded clones.

V,size,J,D,CDR3,DNA
TRBV28,once,TRBJ2-3,TRBD1,CASSGGQHDTQYF,TGTGCCAGCAGTGGGGGACAGCATGATACGCAGTATTTT
TRBV5-1,.,TRBJ2-3,.,CATRGNSGSTDTQYF,TGTGCCACAAGGGGTAATAGCGGATCCACAGATACGCAGTATTTT
TRBV14,.,TRBJ2-1,.,CASSQALLVVSNEQFF,TGTGCCAGCAGCCAAGCTCTCCTAGTAGTGTCGAATGAGCAGTTCTTC
TRBV11-3,.,TRBJ2-2,TRBD2,CASSMQAGGLTGELFF,TGTGCCAGCAGTATGCAGGCGGGGGGCCTCACCGGGGAGCTGTTTTTT
TRBV2,.,TRBJ1-4,.,CASSDLPATNEKLFF,TGTGCCAGCAGTGATCTTCCAGCAACTAATGAAAAACTGTTTTTT
TRBV28,.,TRBJ1-1,TRBD1,CASSPGQGGTEAFF,TGTGCCAGCAGTCCCGGACAGGGGGGAACTGAAGCTTTCTTT
TRBV19,.,TRBJ1-4,TRBD1,CASSISRDRGEKLFF,TGTGCCAGTAGTATCTCTCGGGACAGGGGTGAAAAACTGTTTTTT
TRBV5-1,.,TRBJ1-1,TRBD1,CASSWGQGVMNTEAFF,TGTGCCAGCAGCTGGGGACAGGGAGTCATGAACACTGAAGCTTTCTTT
TRBV6-5,.,TRBJ1-1,TRBD1,CASRGTGGKNTEAFF,TGTGCCAGCAGGGGGACAGGGGGCAAGAACACTGAAGCTTTCTTT
TRBV29-1,.,TRBJ2-1,.,CSVEVGDSVYNEQFF,TGCAGCGTTGAGGTCGGGGACTCCGTCTACAATGAGCAGTTCTTC
TRBV7-2,.,TRBJ1-1,.,CASSSRPSGSAFF,TGTGCCAGCAGCTCCCGGCCATCGGGGTCGGCTTTCTTT
TRBV19,.,TRBJ2-1,TRBD1,CASTGQGAYEQFF,TGTGCCAGTACGGGACAGGGGGCCTATGAGCAGTTCTTC
TRBV5-1,.,TRBJ1-3,TRBD1,CASSLGQGSSGNTIYF,TGCGCCAGCAGCTTGGGACAGGGAAGCTCTGGAAACACCATATATTTT
TRBV28,.,TRBJ1-3,.,CATDSPSGNTIYF,TGTGCCACCGATAGTCCCTCTGGAAACACCATATATTTT
TRBV24-1,.,TRBJ2-2,.,CATSGLEGHTTGELFF,TGTGCCACCAGTGGTCTAGAGGGACACACCACCGGGGAGCTGTTTTTT
TRBV6-5,.,TRBJ2-3,TRBD2,CASSYLLAGGTDTQYF,TGTGCCAGCAGTTACTTGCTAGCGGGGGGAACAGATACGCAGTATTTT
TRBV30,.,TRBJ1-1,.,CACTTGPTEAFF,TGTGCCTGTACCACAGGGCCCACTGAAGCTTTCTTT
TRBV11-2,.,TRBJ1-2,.,CASSLGTANYGYTF,TGTGCCAGCAGCTTAGGGACAGCGAACTATGGCTACACCTTC
TRBV12-3/TRBV12-4,.,TRBJ1-5,.,CASNRVGNQPQHF,TGTGCCAGCAACCGGGTGGGCAATCAGCCCCAGCATTTT
TRBV7-2,.,TRBJ2-1,TRBD2,CASSLALLAGTTPLGEQFF,TGTGCCAGCAGCTTAGCGCTCCTAGCGGGGACCACGCCTTTGGGTGAGCAGTTCTTC
TRBV5-1,.,TRBJ1-1,.,CASSLTGVNTEAFF,TGCGCCAGCAGCTTGACAGGTGTGAACACTGAAGCTTTCTTT
TRBV28,.,TRBJ2-2,TRBD2,CASSPLGGTYTGELFF,TGTGCCAGCAGCCCCCTGGGGGGGACCTACACCGGGGAGCTGTTTTTT
TRBV5-6,.,TRBJ2-5,TRBD2,CASSPGLAGVRTQYF,TGTGCCAGCAGCCCGGGACTAGCGGGCGTACGGACCCAGTACTTC
TRBV7-2,.,TRBJ1-3,TRBD1,CASSQDRGTTNTIYF,TGTGCCAGCAGCCAAGACAGGGGCACAACGAACACCATATATTTT
TRBV5-4,.,TRBJ1-1,TRBD1,CASSSIKTGQAEAFF,TGTGCCAGCAGCTCAATCAAAACAGGACAGGCTGAAGCTTTCTTT
TRBV5-1,.,TRBJ1-6,TRBD1,CASSPGGQSYNSPLHF,TGTGCCAGCAGCCCAGGGGGCCAGTCCTATAATTCACCCCTCCACTTT
TRBV4-3,.,TRBJ2-5,.,CASSARERETQYF,TGCGCCAGCAGCGCCCGTGAGAGGGAGACCCAGTACTTC
TRBV6-4,many,TRBJ2-2,.,CASSDSGDTGELFF,TGTGCCAGCAGTGACTCAGGGGACACCGGGGAGCTGTTTTTT
TRBV5-1,.,TRBJ1-1,.,CASSFGTGQPNTEAFF,TGTGCCAGCAGCTTCGGAACGGGACAACCGAACACTGAAGCTTTCTTT
TRBV7-9,.,TRBJ1-2,TRBD1,CASSLRYGVKDREDYGYTF,TGTGCCAGCAGCTTGAGGTATGGAGTAAAGGACAGGGAGGACTATGGCTACACCTTC
TRBV9,.,TRBJ2-5,.,CASSVATQGPAQETQYF,TGTGCCAGCAGCGTAGCCACCCAGGGGCCGGCACAAGAGACCCAGTACTTC
TRBV7-8,.,TRBJ1-4,.,CASSLVSQTRGEKLFF,TGTGCCAGCAGCTTAGTCTCGCAGACCCGGGGGGAAAAACTGTTTTTT
TRBV12-3/TRBV12-4,.,TRBJ1-1,.,CASSLGGNTEAFF,TGTGCCAGCAGCTTGGGGGGGAACACTGAAGCTTTCTTT
TRBV9,.,TRBJ1-1,.,CASSVGGAKAEAFF,TGTGCCAGCAGCGTGGGGGGAGCTAAGGCTGAAGCTTTCTTT
TRBV7-2,.,TRBJ1-6,TRBD1,CASSPTGESPLHF,TGTGCCAGCAGCCCTACAGGGGAGTCACCCCTCCACTTT
TRBV11-2,.,TRBJ2-5,.,CASSSGLFQETQYF,TGTGCCAGCAGCTCGGGACTCTTCCAAGAGACCCAGTACTTC
TRBV21-1,.,TRBJ1-3,.,CASSKGEGGTGNTIYF,TGTGCCAGCAGCAAAGGGGAAGGGGGCACTGGAAACACCATATATTTT
TRBV24-1,.,TRBJ1-1,.,CATSDLTLGKAFF,TGTGCCACCAGTGATCTGACCCTAGGTAAAGCTTTCTTT
TRBV24-1,.,TRBJ2-1,TRBD1,CATSKTGGYNEQFF,TGTGCCACCAGCAAGACAGGGGGCTACAATGAGCAGTTCTTC
TRBV7-7,few,TRBJ2-5,TRBD1,CASSSTGGGGTQYF,TGTGCTAGCAGCAGCACAGGGGGCGGCGGGACCCAGTACTTC
TRBV28,.,TRBJ1-6,.,CASSPLDSSYNSPLHF,TGTGCCAGCAGCCCCTTAGACAGCTCCTATAATTCACCCCTCCACTTT
TRBV5-4,.,TRBJ2-5,TRBD1,CASSLGRGMETQYF,TGTGCCAGCAGCTTGGGCAGGGGGATGGAGACCCAGTACTTC
TRBV9,.,TRBJ1-1,.,CASSVGIGAVNTEAFF,TGTGCCAGCAGCGTAGGTATAGGGGCTGTGAACACTGAAGCTTTCTTT
TRBV7-9,.,TRBJ1-5,.,CASQGGPTQPQHF,TGTGCCAGCCAGGGAGGTCCCACTCAGCCCCAGCATTTT
TRBV4-2,.,TRBJ1-1,.,CASSQGGLVAFF,TGTGCCAGCAGCCAAGGGGGCCTGGTAGCTTTCTTT
TRBV20-1,.,TRBJ2-5,TRBD2,CSAGRGETQYF,TGCAGTGCCGGGCGGGGGGAGACCCAGTACTTC
TRBV3-1/TRBV3-2,.,TRBJ2-1,.,CASSPTSARGSYNEQFF,TGTGCCAGCAGTCCCACCTCCGCGAGGGGGTCCTACAATGAGCAGTTCTTC
TRBV11-2,.,TRBJ2-1,TRBD2,CAWVGGLPDNEQFF,TGTGCCTGGGTTGGGGGACTACCTGACAATGAGCAGTTCTTC
TRBV7-9,.,TRBJ1-4,TRBD1,CASSPQQGIGANEKLFF,TGTGCCAGCAGCCCTCAACAGGGGATAGGGGCTAATGAAAAACTGTTTTTT
TRBV7-6,many,TRBJ2-1,.,CASSFRESYGNEQFF,TGTGCCAGCAGCTTTAGGGAGAGCTACGGGAATGAGCAGTTCTTC
TRBV29-1,.,TRBJ1-2,.,CSASQTRGYGYTF,TGCAGCGCCAGCCAAACCCGGGGCTATGGCTACACCTTC
TRBV5-1,.,TRBJ1-5,.,CASSLESGVNQPQHF,TGTGCCAGCAGCTTAGAATCAGGGGTCAATCAGCCCCAGCATTTT
TRBV3-1/TRBV3-2,.,TRBJ1-3,TRBD1,CASSRTGTGGGNTIYF,TGTGCCAGCAGCCGAACCGGGACAGGAGGGGGAAACACCATATATTTT
TRBV5-4,.,TRBJ1-3,TRBD1,CASSLYRGLAGNTIYF,TGTGCCAGCAGCTTATACAGGGGACTAGCTGGAAACACCATATATTTT
TRBV7-6,.,TRBJ2-2,TRBD1,CASSLGARGHTGELFF,TGTGCCAGCAGCTTAGGAGCCAGGGGGCACACCGGGGAGCTGTTTTTT
TRBV15,.,TRBJ1-6,TRBD1,CATCRDSYNSPLHF,TGTGCCACTTGCCGGGACAGCTATAATTCACCCCTCCACTTT
TRBV7-2,.,TRBJ1-6,.,CASSLVVGGYSPLHF,TGTGCCAGCAGCTTAGTCGTTGGAGGCTATTCACCCCTCCACTTT